Listed below are T cell receptor beta chains from one sample, sequenced in a study of shared clonotypes between healthy human individuals. Sequenced by immunoSEQ multiplex PCR; TCRdb stores in-frame clones only, minus some. The sample lists millions of clones; approximately 94% were seen once. Input material: naive CD8+ T cells sorted from blood. These receptors were taken from a man between 18 and 29 years old in good health. CDR3s include the opening cysteine and the closing phenylalanine or tryptophan. Fields, in order: J gene, V gene, D gene, clone size, CDR3 DNA, CDR3 protein. The D gene is left open where the match is weak. Clone size is given for some rows only: seen once, a few or many times, or a class if the clone is expanded.

>TRBJ2-7|TRBV10-2|NA|NA
TGCGCCAGCAATTCCGGGACAATCGAATACGAGCAGTACTTC
CASNSGTIEYEQYF
>TRBJ1-1|TRBV6-5|NA|once
TGTGCCAGCAGCCTGGACCAGGGGAGGGCTGAAGCTTTCTTT
CASSLDQGRAEAFF
>TRBJ2-7|TRBV27|TRBD1|NA
TGTGCCAGCAGCCCCTCTCTGACAGGGGATTCCTACGAGCAGTACTTC
CASSPSLTGDSYEQYF
>TRBJ1-1|TRBV5-8|TRBD1|NA
TGTGCCAGCAGCTTGACAGGGGGCGTCCGGAATGAAGCTTTCTTT
CASSLTGGVRNEAFF
>TRBJ2-7|TRBV5-4|TRBD2|NA
TGTGCCAGCAGCTCACCGACTAGCGGGAACGAGCAGTACTTC
CASSSPTSGNEQYF
>TRBJ2-7|TRBV13|TRBD2|NA
TGTGCCAGCAGCCCGGGAGGCACCTACGAGCAGTACTTC
CASSPGGTYEQYF
>TRBJ1-1|TRBV28|TRBD1|NA
TGTGCCAGCAGTTTAAGGGGGCAAGTAGGCACTGAAGCTTTCTTT
CASSLRGQVGTEAFF
>TRBJ2-7|TRBV5-4|NA|NA
TGTGCCAGCAGCTTGCGGGCCAACGAGCAGTACTTC
CASSLRANEQYF
>TRBJ2-1|TRBV19|NA|NA
TGTGCCAGTAGTTACAGCCGTGGTGAGCAGTTCTTC
CASSYSRGEQFF
>TRBJ1-1|TRBV5-1|TRBD1|NA
TGCGCCAGCAGCTCCTCCCAGCTGGGACAGTGGCTACGCACTGAAGCTTTCTTT
CASSSSQLGQWLRTEAFF
>TRBJ1-2|TRBV5-1|NA|NA
TGCGCCAGCAGCGTAGACGGGCCGATCGGGTATGGCTACACCTTC
CASSVDGPIGYGYTF
>TRBJ2-1|TRBV5-6|NA|once
TGTGCCAGCGGGTCCGGGACATTCAGTGAGCTCCTCTCCTACAATGAGCAGTTCTTC
CASGSGTFSELLSYNEQFF
>TRBJ2-7|TRBV4-1|NA|NA
TGCGCCAGCAGCCAAGAAAGGAGCCAGTATAAAGACGAGCAGTACTTC
CASSQERSQYKDEQYF
>TRBJ2-3|TRBV30|NA|NA
TGTGCCTGGAGTCTGGGGGTGAGAGGGGCTCACACAGATACGCAGTATTTT
CAWSLGVRGAHTDTQYF
>TRBJ1-1|TRBV7-2|NA|NA
TGTGCCAGCAGCCTCGGGTGGGGGTGGCACACTGAAGCTTTCTTT
CASSLGWGWHTEAFF
>TRBJ2-7|TRBV2|NA|NA
TGTGCCAGCAGTGAGGGGGGAGGCGAGCAGTACTTC
CASSEGGGEQYF
>TRBJ2-3|TRBV29-1|TRBD2|NA
TGCAGCGTGACTAGCGGAAGCACAGATACGCAGTATTTT
CSVTSGSTDTQYF
>TRBJ2-2|TRBV6-5|NA|NA
TGTGCCAGCCGCCCAGGGACGAACACCGGGGAGCTGTTTTTT
CASRPGTNTGELFF
>TRBJ2-1|TRBV11-2|TRBD2|NA
TGTGCCAGCAGCTTAGCGGCTAGCGGGGGGTATGAGCAGTTCTTC
CASSLAASGGYEQFF
>TRBJ2-7|TRBV7-8|NA|NA
TGTGCCAGCAGCTTTGGCCACTACGAGCAGTACTTC
CASSFGHYEQYF
>TRBJ1-6|TRBV7-9|NA|NA
TGTGCCAGCAGCTTAGGGGCATCACCCCTCCACTTT
CASSLGASPLHF
>TRBJ2-7|TRBV5-1|TRBD1|NA
TGCGCCAGCAGCCCAAGACAGGGGAGTTTCGACGAGCAGTACTTC
CASSPRQGSFDEQYF
>TRBJ2-7|TRBV9|NA|NA
TGTGCCAGCAGCGAATCCGGGACCGGGAGCAACTACGAGCAGTACTTC
CASSESGTGSNYEQYF
>TRBJ2-5|TRBV30|NA|NA
TGTGCCTGGAGTCCCCTGGTTGCGTTCCAAGAGACCCAGTACTTC
CAWSPLVAFQETQYF
>TRBJ2-7|TRBV2|TRBD1|NA
TGTGCCAGCAGGGCCGGGACAGGGGTCTGGTACGAGCAGTACTTC
CASRAGTGVWYEQYF
>TRBJ2-3|TRBV15|TRBD2|NA
TGTGCCACCAGCAGGGCCCCGGGACTAGCGGAGAGCACAGATACGCAGTATTTT
CATSRAPGLAESTDTQYF
>TRBJ2-7|TRBV4-3|NA|NA
TGCGCCAGCAGCCAAGAAGAGGGTTCTCTTTACGAGCAGTACTTC
CASSQEEGSLYEQYF
>TRBJ2-7|TRBV9|NA|once
TGTGCCAGCAGCGTAGACGGGGTCGGTTACGAGCAGTACTTC
CASSVDGVGYEQYF
>TRBJ2-1|TRBV4-3|NA|NA
TGCGCCAGCAGCCAAGACAGGGGAGTATACAATGAGCAGTTCTTC
CASSQDRGVYNEQFF
>TRBJ2-3|TRBV29-1|TRBD1|NA
TGCAGCGTTATGACAGGGGGCACAGATACGCAGTATTTT
CSVMTGGTDTQYF
>TRBJ2-7|TRBV6-1|NA|NA
TGTGCCAGCAGTGAGGGCAGGGCTGGCTACGAGCAGTACTTC
CASSEGRAGYEQYF
>TRBJ2-7|TRBV27|TRBD1|NA
TGTGCCAGCAGTTTAACCTGGGACAGGGGCGTCGACGAGCAGTACTTC
CASSLTWDRGVDEQYF
>TRBJ2-7|TRBV25-1|NA|NA
TGTGCCAGCAGTGAGGCAGGGATCCCTTACGAGCAGTACTTC
CASSEAGIPYEQYF
>TRBJ1-1|TRBV28|NA|NA
TGTGCCAGCAGCCGGACAGATGGGAACACTGAAGCTTTCTTT
CASSRTDGNTEAFF
>TRBJ2-1|TRBV29-1|NA|NA
TGCAGCGTCGAAGGGGGGCGGCAGTTCTTC
CSVEGGRQFF
>TRBJ1-6|TRBV6-1|TRBD1|NA
TGTGCCAGCAGTGAATTTATAGGGGGCGGATCACCCCTCCACTTT
CASSEFIGGGSPLHF
>TRBJ1-1|TRBV19|NA|once
TGTGCCAGTAGTATTGAGGGGAACACTGAAGCTTTCTTT
CASSIEGNTEAFF
>TRBJ2-2|TRBV9|NA|NA
TGTGCCAGCAGCCCGCCGGGGACACATACCGGGGAGCTGTTTTTT
CASSPPGTHTGELFF